This TCR beta chain comes out of a study of sequential checkpoint blockade in melanoma. About the research overall: Arm A got nivolumab then ipilimumab; arm B the reverse, 1:1. Both treatment sequences were followed by maintenance nivolumab.

The treatment: randomized to nivolumab then ipilimumab (arm A) or the reverse (arm B). PBMC sorting kept live CD3+CD8+ cells without CD19 or CD56. Sequencing was performed with immunoSEQ multiplex PCR; in TCRdb, only in-frame clones are kept and a portion is missing. Here the sample spans under 25,000 clones, around 75% being singletons. There are a few counts of this clone. V gave up 3 bases and J gave up 4 bases, with 9 bases separating them. CDR3 length: 13 amino acids. Germline CDR1 and CDR2: MDHEN and SYDVKM. The chain links TRBV28 to TRBJ1-1; D ambiguous. The clonotype comes from a human donor with melanoma. The specimen was CD8+ T cells sorted from blood (inferred from file names), collected from a patient given nivolumab and ipilimumab in sequence. The CDR3 DNA reads as TGTGCCAGCAGTTTGACCTACAGCACTGAAGCTTTCTTT. Protein: CASSLTYSTEAFF.